This is a list of T cell receptor beta chains from one sample in a study of beta chain features in type 1 diabetes. Sequenced by immunoSEQ multiplex PCR; TCRdb stores in-frame clones only, minus some. Here the sample spans just over 450,000 clones, around 30% being singletons. Sequencing was performed on naive CD4+ T cells from blood. These receptors all stem from a young man in good health. Both conserved end residues are part of each CDR3. Fields, in order: clone size, J gene, CDR3 length, V gene, D gene, CDR3 protein, CDR3 DNA. D genes are given only for firm matches. Some rows mark clone size as missing; the rest say once, few, many or name a class of expanded clone.

NA,TRBJ2-7,11,TRBV29-1,NA,CSVEEGYEQYF,TGCAGCGTTGAGGAGGGCTACGAGCAGTACTTC
few,TRBJ2-2,16,TRBV4-2,TRBD2,CASSRLGTSGTGELFF,TGTGCCAGCAGCCGCCTCGGGACTAGCGGGACCGGGGAGCTGTTTTTT
few,TRBJ1-1,13,TRBV30,TRBD1,CAWRRDRDTEAFF,TGTGCCTGGAGAAGGGACAGGGACACTGAAGCTTTCTTT
NA,TRBJ2-5,14,TRBV6-5,NA,CASSVGHGRETQYF,TGTGCCAGCAGCGTAGGACATGGGAGAGAGACCCAGTACTTC
NA,TRBJ2-3,15,TRBV5-1,TRBD1,CASSLGDRETDTQYF,TGCGCCAGCAGCTTGGGGGACAGGGAGACAGATACGCAGTATTTT
NA,TRBJ2-7,13,TRBV6-1,TRBD2,CASRSASGYEQYF,TGTGCCAGCCGCTCGGCTAGCGGGTACGAGCAGTACTTC
NA,TRBJ1-1,15,TRBV11-2,TRBD1,CASSLDHVGQGEAFF,TGTGCCAGCAGCTTAGATCATGTGGGACAGGGTGAAGCTTTCTTT
NA,TRBJ2-7,11,TRBV30,NA,CAWIRSALAVF,TGTGCCTGGATCAGGTCGGCCCTGGCCGTCTTC
few,TRBJ2-2,14,TRBV30,NA,CACDGDFNTGELFF,TGTGCCTGCGACGGTGATTTTAACACCGGGGAGCTGTTTTTT
few,TRBJ2-1,14,TRBV29-1,NA,CSVGKLSSYNEQFF,TGCAGCGTTGGAAAGTTGAGCTCCTACAATGAGCAGTTCTTC
few,TRBJ2-1,15,TRBV30,TRBD2,CAWSSGTRTYNEQFF,TGTGCCTGGAGTTCGGGGACTAGGACGTACAATGAGCAGTTCTTC
few,TRBJ2-2,14,TRBV4-3,NA,CASSQEWGREELFF,TGCGCCAGCAGCCAAGAGTGGGGCCGGGAGGAGCTGTTTTTT
NA,TRBJ1-1,13,TRBV29-1,NA,CSVEVQKNTEAFF,TGCAGCGTTGAGGTTCAGAAGAACACTGAAGCTTTCTTT
few,TRBJ2-3,12,TRBV28,NA,CASSTVTDTQYF,TGTGCCAGCAGCACAGTCACAGATACGCAGTATTTT
few,TRBJ2-6,13,TRBV9,NA,CASSGTGRGVLTF,TGTGCCAGCAGCGGGACAGGGAGGGGCGTCCTGACTTTC
NA,TRBJ1-1,13,TRBV2,TRBD1,CASHRGMNTEAFF,TGTGCCAGCCACAGGGGTATGAACACTGAAGCTTTCTTT
NA,TRBJ2-5,14,TRBV5-1,TRBD2,CASSGQAGEETQYF,TGCGCCAGCAGCGGACAAGCGGGAGAAGAGACCCAGTACTTC
NA,TRBJ2-5,13,TRBV10-1,TRBD1,CASKDRDQETQYF,TGCGCCAGCAAAGACAGGGATCAAGAGACCCAGTACTTC